This entry concerns a single T cell receptor beta chain. Its antigen remains unidentified. These data come from a study of cytomegalovirus exposure and HLA in healthy donors. About the research overall: From donors who were HLA-typed, an early data release held approximately 91 million unique TCRs. Study outcomes and limitations: Later analysis placed DRB1 highest and HLA-C lowest in TCR association rates, which differed by HLA locus. Apart from CMV serostatus, no immune exposure information was available. Donors were assumed by presence/absence analyses to have roughly uniform sequencing depth.

The CDR3 has 14 residues. Germline V gene lookup returns CDR1 SGHTA and CDR2 FQGNSA. V shed 1 base and J shed 8 bases, with 11 bases lying between them. The study ran its PCR with 60 Vbeta and 13 Jbeta primers. The method was immunoSEQ multiplex PCR; TCRdb's version includes in-frame clones alone and lacks a portion of them. Of some 97,000 clones listed, roughly three quarters were seen once; the top ten hold 3.5% to 5%. The sample consisted of PBMCs. The chain joins TRBV7-2 to TRBJ1-4, with a possible D match to TRBD1 (5 bases). The sequence derives from a female donor in good health and CMV-seropositive. CDR3: CASSLGDSYEKLFF. The DNA for the CDR3 is TGTGCCAGCAGCTTAGGCGACAGTTACGAAAAACTGTTTTTT.